The clone carrying this T cell receptor beta chain was detected ten times or more. After constant-region reverse-primer amplification, full-length variable regions underwent semi-nested PCR with Nested Universal Primer A. Via MiXCR, TCRdb re-called the 5' RACE reads, giving one row per CDR3 protein. The data contain tens of thousands of distinct CDR3 sequences, about 29% of them seen just once; the ten biggest clones take up about 3.7%. The memory fraction was CD4+CD45RO+CD25- cells. The V gene's germline CDR1 is DFQATT and CDR2 SNEGSKA (reference sequence). With V trimmed by 1 base and J by 2 bases, 4 bases remained unmatched. The CDR3 runs to 14 residues.

This TCR was recovered from a female donor with breast cancer. The chain is built from TRBV20-1 and TRBJ1-1; 7 bases are a match to TRBD1. The source material was memory CD4+ T cells sorted from a lymph node. Stated subset: memory CD4+ T cells, CD4+CD45RO+CD25-. DNA for the CDR3: TGCAGTGCTAGAGTATACAGGGGAAACACTGAAGCTTTCTTT. The encoded protein is CSARVYRGNTEAFF.